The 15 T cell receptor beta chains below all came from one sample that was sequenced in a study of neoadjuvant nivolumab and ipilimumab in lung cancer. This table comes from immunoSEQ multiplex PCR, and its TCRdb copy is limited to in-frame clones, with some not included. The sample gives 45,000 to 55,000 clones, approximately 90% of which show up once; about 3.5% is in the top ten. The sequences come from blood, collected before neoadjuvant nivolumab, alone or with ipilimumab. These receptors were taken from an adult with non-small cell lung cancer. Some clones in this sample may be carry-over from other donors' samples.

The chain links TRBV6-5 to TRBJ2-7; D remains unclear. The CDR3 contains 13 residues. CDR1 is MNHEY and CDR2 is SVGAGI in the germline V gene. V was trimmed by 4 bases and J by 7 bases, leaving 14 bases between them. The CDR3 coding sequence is TGTGCCAGCAGTTCGGGTCAGTTGAGGGAGCAGTACTTC. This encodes CASSSGQLREQYF.

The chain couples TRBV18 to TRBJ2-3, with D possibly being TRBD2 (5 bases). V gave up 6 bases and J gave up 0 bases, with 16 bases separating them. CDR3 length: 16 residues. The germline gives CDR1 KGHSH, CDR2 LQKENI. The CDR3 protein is CASSSIGKPSTDTQYF. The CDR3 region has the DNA TGTGCCAGCTCCTCGATCGGGAAACCTAGCACAGATACGCAGTATTTT.

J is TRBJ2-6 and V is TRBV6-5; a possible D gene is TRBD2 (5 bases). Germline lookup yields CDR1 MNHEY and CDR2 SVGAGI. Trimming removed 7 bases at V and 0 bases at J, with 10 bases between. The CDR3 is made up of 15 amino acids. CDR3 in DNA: TGTGCCAGCAAGGCGGGTAGCTCTGGGGCCAACGTCCTGACTTTC. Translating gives CASKAGSSGANVLTF.

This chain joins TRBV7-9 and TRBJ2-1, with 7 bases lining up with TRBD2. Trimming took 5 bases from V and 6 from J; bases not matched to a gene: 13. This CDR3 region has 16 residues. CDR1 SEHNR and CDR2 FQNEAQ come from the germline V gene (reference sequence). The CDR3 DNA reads TGTGCCAGCAGCGGTCTAACGGCGGGAGCCGGCAATGAGCAGTTCTTC. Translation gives CASSGLTAGAGNEQFF.

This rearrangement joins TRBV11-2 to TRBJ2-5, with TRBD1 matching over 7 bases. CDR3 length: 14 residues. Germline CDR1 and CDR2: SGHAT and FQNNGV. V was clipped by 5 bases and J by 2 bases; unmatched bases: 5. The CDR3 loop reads CASSRQGLQETQYF. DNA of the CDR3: TGTGCCAGCAGCCGACAGGGCCTACAAGAGACCCAGTACTTC.

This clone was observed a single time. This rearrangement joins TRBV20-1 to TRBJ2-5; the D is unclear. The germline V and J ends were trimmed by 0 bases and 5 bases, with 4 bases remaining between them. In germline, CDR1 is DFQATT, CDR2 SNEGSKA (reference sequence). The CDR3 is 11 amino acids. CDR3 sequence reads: CSARDRETQYF. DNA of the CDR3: TGCAGTGCTAGAGATCGGGAGACCCAGTACTTC.

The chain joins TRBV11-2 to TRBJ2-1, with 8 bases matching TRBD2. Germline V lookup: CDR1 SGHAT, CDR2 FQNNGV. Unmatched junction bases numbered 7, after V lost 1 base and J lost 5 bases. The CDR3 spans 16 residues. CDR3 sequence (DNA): TGTGCCAGCAGCTTAGGGGCGGGAGGAAGGAACAATGAGCAGTTCTTC. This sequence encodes CASSLGAGGRNNEQFF. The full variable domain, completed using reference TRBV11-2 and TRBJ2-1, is EAGVAQSPRYKIIEKRQSVAFWCNPISGHATLYWYQQILGQGPKLLIQFQNNGVVDDSQLPKDRFSAERLKGVDSTLKIQPAKLEDSAVYLCASSLGAGGRNNEQFFGPGTRLTVL.

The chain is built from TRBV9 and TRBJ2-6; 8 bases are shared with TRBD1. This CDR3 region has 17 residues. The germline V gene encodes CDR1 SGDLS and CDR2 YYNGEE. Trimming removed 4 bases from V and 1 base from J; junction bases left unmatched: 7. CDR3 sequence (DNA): TGTGCCAGCAGCCCCGGACAGGGTACTTCTGGGGCCAACGTCCTGACTTTC. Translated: CASSPGQGTSGANVLTF.

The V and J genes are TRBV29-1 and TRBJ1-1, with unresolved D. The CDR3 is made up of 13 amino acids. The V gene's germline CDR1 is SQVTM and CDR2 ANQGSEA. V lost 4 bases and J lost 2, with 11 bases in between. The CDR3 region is CSVAAQINTEAFF. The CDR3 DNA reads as TGCAGCGTTGCGGCCCAGATTAACACTGAAGCTTTCTTT.

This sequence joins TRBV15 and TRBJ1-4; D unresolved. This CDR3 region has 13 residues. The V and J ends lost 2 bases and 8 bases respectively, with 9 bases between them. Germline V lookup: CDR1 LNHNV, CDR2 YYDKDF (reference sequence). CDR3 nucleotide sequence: TGTGCCACCAGCAGAACCGGTGGGGAAAAACTGTTTTTT. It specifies CATSRTGGEKLFF.

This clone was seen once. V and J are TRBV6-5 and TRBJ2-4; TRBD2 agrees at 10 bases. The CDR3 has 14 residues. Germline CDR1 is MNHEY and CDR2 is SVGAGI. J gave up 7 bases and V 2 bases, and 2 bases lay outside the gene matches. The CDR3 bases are TGTGCCAGCAGTTACCTAGCGGGAGCTAACATTCAGTACTTC. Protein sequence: CASSYLAGANIQYF.

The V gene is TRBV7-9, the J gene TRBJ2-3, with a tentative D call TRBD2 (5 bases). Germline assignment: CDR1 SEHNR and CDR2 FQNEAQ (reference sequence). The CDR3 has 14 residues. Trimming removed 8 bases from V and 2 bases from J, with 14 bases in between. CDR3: CASEREGYTDTQYF. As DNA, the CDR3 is TGTGCCAGCGAGAGGGAAGGGTACACAGATACGCAGTATTTT.

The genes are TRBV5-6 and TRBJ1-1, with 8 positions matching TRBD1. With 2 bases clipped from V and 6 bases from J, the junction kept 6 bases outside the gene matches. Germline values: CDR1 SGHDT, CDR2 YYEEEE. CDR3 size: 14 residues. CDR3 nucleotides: TGTGCCAGCAGCTTTAGCAGGGGGCTCGCTGAAGCTTTCTTT. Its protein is CASSFSRGLAEAFF.

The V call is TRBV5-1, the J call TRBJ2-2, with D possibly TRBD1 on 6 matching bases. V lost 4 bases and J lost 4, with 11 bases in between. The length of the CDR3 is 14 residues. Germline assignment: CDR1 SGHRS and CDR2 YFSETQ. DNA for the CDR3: TGCGCCAGCAGCCAGTCAGGGGTCACCGGGGAGCTGTTTTTT. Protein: CASSQSGVTGELFF.

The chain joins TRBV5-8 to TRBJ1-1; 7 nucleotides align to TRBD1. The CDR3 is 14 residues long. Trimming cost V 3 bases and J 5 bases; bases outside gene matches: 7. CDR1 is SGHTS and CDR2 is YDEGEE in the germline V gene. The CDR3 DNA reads TGTGCCAGCAGCTACCGACAGGGTAGAACTGAAGCTTTCTTT. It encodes CASSYRQGRTEAFF.